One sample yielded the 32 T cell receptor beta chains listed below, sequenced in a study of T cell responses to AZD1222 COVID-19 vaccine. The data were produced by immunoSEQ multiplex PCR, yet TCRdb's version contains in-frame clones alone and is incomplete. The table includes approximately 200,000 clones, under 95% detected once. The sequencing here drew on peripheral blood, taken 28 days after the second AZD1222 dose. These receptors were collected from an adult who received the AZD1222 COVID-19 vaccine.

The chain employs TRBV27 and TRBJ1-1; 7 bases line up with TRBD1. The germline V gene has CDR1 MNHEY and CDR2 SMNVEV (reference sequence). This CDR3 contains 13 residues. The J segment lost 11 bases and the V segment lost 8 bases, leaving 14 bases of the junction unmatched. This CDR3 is CASRDIQGSGAFF. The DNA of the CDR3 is TGTGCCAGCCGCGATATACAGGGGTCGGGCGCTTTCTTT.

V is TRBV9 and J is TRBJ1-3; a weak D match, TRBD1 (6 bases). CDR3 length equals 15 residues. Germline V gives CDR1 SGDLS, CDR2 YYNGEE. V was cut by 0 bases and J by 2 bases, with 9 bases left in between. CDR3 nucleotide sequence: TGTGCCAGCAGCGTAGATCAGGGGCCTGGAAACACCATATATTTT. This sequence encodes CASSVDQGPGNTIYF.

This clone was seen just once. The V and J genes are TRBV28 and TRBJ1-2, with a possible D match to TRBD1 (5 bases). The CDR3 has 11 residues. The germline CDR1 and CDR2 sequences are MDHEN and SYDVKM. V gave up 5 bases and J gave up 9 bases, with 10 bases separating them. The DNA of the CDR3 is TGTGCCAGCAGTCGGGGGGGGAGCTACACCTTC. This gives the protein CASSRGGSYTF.

The CDR3 coding sequence is TGTGCCAGCAGCGCGGGACAGGTGTATCAGCCCCAGCATTTT. It specifies CASSAGQVYQPQHF. The chain links TRBV9 to TRBJ1-5, with TRBD1 identical over 8 bases. Germline CDR1 and CDR2: SGDLS and YYNGEE. Trimming took 3 bases from V and 5 from J; bases not matched to a gene: 4. The CDR3 extends over 14 amino acids.

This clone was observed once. The chain's CDR3 is CASSPWDPSNTEAFF. In nucleotides, the CDR3 is TGTGCCAGCAGCCCATGGGACCCTTCGAACACTGAAGCTTTCTTT. The chain is built from TRBV3-1 (or the pseudogene TRBV3-2) and TRBJ1-1, with D possibly being TRBD1 (5 bases). From germline, CDR1 is LGHDT and CDR2 YNNKEL (reference sequence). The CDR3 contains 15 residues. The ends were cut back, 4 bases at V and 1 base at J, with 13 bases in the middle.

The CDR3 here is CASSLGGQGLYGYTF. In nucleotides, the CDR3 is TGTGCCAGCAGCTTAGGAGGGCAGGGGCTATATGGCTACACCTTC. V gene TRBV7-9 combines with J gene TRBJ1-2; D is possibly TRBD1 (6 bases). The CDR3 totals 15 residues. The V and J ends lost 1 base and 5 bases respectively, with 14 bases between them. In germline, CDR1 is SEHNR, CDR2 FQNEAQ (reference sequence).

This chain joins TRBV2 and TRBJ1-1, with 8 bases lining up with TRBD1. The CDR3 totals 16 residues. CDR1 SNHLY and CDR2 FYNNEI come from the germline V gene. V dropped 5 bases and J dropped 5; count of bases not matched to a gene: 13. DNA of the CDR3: TGTGCCAGCAGTCCCGACAGGGGCCGGGGTTTGACTGAAGCTTTCTTT. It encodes CASSPDRGRGLTEAFF.

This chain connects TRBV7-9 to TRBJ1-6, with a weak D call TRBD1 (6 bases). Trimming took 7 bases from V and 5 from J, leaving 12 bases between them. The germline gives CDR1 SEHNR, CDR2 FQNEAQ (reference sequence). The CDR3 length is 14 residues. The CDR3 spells CASTRDTHNSPLHF. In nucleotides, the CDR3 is TGTGCCAGCACCCGGGACACTCATAATTCACCCCTCCACTTT.

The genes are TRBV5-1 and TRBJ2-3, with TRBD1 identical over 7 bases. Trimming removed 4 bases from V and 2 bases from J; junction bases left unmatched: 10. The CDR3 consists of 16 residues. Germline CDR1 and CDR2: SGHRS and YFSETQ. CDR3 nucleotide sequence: TGCGCCAGCAGCGTCTCCGGGACAGATAACACAGATACGCAGTATTTT. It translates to CASSVSGTDNTDTQYF.

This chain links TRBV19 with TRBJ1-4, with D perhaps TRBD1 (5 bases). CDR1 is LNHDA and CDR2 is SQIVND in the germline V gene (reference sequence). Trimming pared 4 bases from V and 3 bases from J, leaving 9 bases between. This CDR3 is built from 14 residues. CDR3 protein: CASSRGLANEKLFF. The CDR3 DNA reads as TGTGCCAGTAGTAGGGGGTTAGCTAATGAAAAACTGTTTTTT.

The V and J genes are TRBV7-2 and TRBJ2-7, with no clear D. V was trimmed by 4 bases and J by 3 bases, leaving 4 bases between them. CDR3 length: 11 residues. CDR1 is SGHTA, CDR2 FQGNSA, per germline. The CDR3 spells CASSSYYEQYF. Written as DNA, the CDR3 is TGTGCCAGCAGCTCGTACTACGAGCAGTACTTC.

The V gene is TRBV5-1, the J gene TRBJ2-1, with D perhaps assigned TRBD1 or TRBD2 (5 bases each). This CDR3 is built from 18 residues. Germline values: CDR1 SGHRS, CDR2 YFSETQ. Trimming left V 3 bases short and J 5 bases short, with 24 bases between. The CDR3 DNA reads TGCGCCAGCAGCTGGATAGTTAAACTCGGGACGGAAGACAATGAGCAGTTCTTC. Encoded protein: CASSWIVKLGTEDNEQFF. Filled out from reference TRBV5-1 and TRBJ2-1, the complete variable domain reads KAGVTQTPRYLIKTRGQQVTLSCSPISGHRSVSWYQQTPGQGLQFLFEYFSETQRNKGNFPGRFSGRQFSNSRSEMNVSTLELGDSALYLCASSWIVKLGTEDNEQFFGPGTRLTVL.

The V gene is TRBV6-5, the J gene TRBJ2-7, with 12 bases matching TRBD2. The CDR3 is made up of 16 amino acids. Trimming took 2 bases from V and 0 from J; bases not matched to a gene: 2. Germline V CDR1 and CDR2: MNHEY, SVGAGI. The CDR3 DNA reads TGTGCCAGCAGTTACCTAGCGGGGGGGAGCTCCTACGAGCAGTACTTC. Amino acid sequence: CASSYLAGGSSYEQYF.

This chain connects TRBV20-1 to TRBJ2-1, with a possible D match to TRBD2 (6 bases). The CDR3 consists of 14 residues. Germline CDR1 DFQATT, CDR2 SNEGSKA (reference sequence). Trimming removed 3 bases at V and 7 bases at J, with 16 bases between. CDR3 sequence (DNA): TGCAGTGCTAGTGTACTAGCTTGGGGTAATGAGCAGTTCTTC. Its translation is CSASVLAWGNEQFF.

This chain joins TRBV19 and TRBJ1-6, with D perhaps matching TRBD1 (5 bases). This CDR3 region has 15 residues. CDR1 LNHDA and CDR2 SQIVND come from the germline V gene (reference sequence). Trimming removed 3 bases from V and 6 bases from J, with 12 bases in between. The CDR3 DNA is TGTGCCAGTAGTATGGGGCTCAGGATTAATTCACCCCTCCACTTT. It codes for CASSMGLRINSPLHF.

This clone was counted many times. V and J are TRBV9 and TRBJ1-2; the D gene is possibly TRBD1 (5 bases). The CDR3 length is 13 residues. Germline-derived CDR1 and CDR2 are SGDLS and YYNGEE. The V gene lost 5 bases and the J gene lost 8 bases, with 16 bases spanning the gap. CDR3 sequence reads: CASRGDGGKGYTF. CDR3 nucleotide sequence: TGTGCCAGCAGAGGGGACGGCGGGAAAGGCTACACCTTC.

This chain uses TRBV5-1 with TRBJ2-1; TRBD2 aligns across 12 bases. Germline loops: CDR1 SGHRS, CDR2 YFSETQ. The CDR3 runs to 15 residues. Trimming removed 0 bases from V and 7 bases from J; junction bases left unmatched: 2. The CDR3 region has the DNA TGCGCCAGCAGCTTGGGAGGACTAGCGGGGAATGAGCAGTTCTTC. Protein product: CASSLGGLAGNEQFF.

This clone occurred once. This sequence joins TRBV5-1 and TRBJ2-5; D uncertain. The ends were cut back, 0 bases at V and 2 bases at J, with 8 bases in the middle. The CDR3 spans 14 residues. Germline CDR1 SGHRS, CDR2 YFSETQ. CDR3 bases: TGCGCCAGCAGCTTGGCCAGGTCTCAAGAGACCCAGTACTTC. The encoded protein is CASSLARSQETQYF. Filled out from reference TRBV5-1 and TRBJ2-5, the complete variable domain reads KAGVTQTPRYLIKTRGQQVTLSCSPISGHRSVSWYQQTPGQGLQFLFEYFSETQRNKGNFPGRFSGRQFSNSRSEMNVSTLELGDSALYLCASSLARSQETQYFGPGTRLLVL.

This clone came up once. The CDR3 nucleotides are TGTGCCACCCAACCGGGACAGGGACCTTCACCCCTCCACTTT. As protein: CATQPGQGPSPLHF. The chain joins TRBV10-3 to TRBJ1-6, with 9 bases identical to TRBD1. J gave up 9 bases and V 10 bases, and 10 bases lay outside the gene matches. Germline V gene data show CDR1 as ENHRY and CDR2 as SYGVKD. The CDR3 is 14 amino acids.

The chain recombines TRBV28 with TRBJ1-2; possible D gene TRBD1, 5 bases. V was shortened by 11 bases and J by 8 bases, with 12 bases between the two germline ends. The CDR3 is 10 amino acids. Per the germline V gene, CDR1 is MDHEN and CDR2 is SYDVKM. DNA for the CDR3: TGTGCCGCGGGACTTGGGGGCTACACCTTC. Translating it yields CAAGLGGYTF.

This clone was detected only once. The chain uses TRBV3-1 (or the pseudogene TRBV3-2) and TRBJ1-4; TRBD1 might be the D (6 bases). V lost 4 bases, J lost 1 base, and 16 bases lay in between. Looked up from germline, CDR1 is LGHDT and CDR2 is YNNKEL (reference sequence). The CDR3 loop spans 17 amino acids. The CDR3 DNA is TGTGCCAGCAGCCTAGAGAGGGGGGTAAAAACTAATGAAAAACTGTTTTTT. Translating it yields CASSLERGVKTNEKLFF.

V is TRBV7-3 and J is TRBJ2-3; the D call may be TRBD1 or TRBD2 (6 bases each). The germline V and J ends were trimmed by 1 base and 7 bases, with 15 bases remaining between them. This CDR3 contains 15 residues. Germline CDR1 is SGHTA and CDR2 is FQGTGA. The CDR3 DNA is TGTGCCAGCAGCTTAATACGGCAGGGGAGGCATACGCAGTATTTT. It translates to CASSLIRQGRHTQYF.

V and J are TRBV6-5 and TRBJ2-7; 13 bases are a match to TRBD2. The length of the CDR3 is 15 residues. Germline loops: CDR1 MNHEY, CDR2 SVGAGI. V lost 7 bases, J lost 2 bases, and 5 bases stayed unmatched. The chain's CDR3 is CASKKGLAGTYEQYF. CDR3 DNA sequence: TGTGCCAGCAAAAAGGGACTAGCGGGGACCTACGAGCAGTACTTC.

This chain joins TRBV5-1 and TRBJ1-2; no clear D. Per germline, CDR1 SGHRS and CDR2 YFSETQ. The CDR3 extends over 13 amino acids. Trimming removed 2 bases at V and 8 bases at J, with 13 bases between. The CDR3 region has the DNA TGCGCCAGCAGCTTAATGACGGACCAGGGCTACACCTTC. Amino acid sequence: CASSLMTDQGYTF.

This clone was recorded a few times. The CDR3 DNA reads TGTGCCAGCAGTACCGGCTACGGGTTAAGCTATGGCTACACCTTC. Translating it yields CASSTGYGLSYGYTF. The genes are TRBV27 and TRBJ1-2; D unresolved. The V gene's germline CDR1 is MNHEY and CDR2 SMNVEV (reference sequence). The CDR3 covers 15 residues. V dropped 5 bases and J dropped 4 bases, with 17 bases sitting between them.

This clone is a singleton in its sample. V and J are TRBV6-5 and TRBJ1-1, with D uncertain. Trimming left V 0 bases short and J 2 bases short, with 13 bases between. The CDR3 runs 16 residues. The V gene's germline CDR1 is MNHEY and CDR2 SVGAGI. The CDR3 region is CASSYSPGYYNTEAFF. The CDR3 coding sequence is TGTGCCAGCAGTTACTCGCCAGGTTACTACAACACTGAAGCTTTCTTT.

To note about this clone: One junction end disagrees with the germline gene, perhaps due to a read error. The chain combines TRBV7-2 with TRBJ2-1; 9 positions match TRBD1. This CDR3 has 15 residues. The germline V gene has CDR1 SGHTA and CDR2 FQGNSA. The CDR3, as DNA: TGTGCCAGCACCTTAGGACAGGGGAAGTACAATGAGCAGTTCTTC. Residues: CASTLGQGKYNEQFF. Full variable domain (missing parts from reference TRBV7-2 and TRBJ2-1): GAGVSQSPSNKVTEKGKDVELRCDPISGHTALYWYRQSLGQGLEFLIYFQGNSAPDKSGLPSDRFSAERTGGSVSTLTIQRTQQEDSAVYLCASTLGQGKYNEQFFGPGTRLTVL.

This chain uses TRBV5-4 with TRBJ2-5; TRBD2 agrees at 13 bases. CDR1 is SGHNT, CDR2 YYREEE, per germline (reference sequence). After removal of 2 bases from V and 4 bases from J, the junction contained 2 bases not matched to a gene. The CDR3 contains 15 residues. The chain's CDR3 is CASSLRLAGGETQYF. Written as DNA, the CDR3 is TGTGCCAGCAGCTTAAGACTAGCGGGGGGAGAGACCCAGTACTTC.

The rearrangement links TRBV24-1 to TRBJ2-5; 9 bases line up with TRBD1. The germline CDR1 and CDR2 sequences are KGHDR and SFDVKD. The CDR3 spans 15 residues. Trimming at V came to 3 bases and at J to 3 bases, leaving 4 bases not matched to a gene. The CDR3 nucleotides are TGTGCCACCAGTGATACCCGGACAGGGGAAGAGACCCAGTACTTC. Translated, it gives CATSDTRTGEETQYF.

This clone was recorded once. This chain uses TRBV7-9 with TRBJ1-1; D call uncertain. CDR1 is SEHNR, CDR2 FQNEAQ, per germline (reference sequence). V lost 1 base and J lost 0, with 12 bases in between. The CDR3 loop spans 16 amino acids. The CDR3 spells CASSLELAYMNTEAFF. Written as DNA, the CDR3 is TGTGCCAGCAGCTTAGAGCTAGCATACATGAACACTGAAGCTTTCTTT.

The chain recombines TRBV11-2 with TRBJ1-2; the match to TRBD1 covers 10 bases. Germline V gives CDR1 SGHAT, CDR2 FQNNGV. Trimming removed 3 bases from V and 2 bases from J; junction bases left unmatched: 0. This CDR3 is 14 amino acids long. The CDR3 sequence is CASSLTGGNYGYTF. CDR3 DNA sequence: TGTGCCAGCAGCTTGACAGGGGGCAACTATGGCTACACCTTC.

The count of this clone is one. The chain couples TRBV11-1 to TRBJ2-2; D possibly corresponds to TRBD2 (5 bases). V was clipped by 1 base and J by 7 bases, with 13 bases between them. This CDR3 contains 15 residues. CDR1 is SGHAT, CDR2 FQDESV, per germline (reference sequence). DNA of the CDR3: TGTGCCAGCAGCTTAGACTTCGGGGAGTACGGGGAGCTGTTTTTT. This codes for CASSLDFGEYGELFF.